The 15 T cell receptor beta chains below come from one sample, sequenced in a study of a mutant IDH1 vaccine in newly diagnosed glioma. The time point was: week 23, last vaccination. Doses consisted of 300 ug of mutant IDH1 20-mer peptide each, paired with topical imiquimod. Method: immunoSEQ multiplex PCR; TCRdb's copy keeps in-frame clones and lacks some. The sample has approximately 41,000 clones; about four fifths are singletons. The antigens these receptors bind are not known. The sample here was PBMCs, taken from a glioma patient whose treatment included an IDH1 peptide vaccine. The receptors derive from a woman between 35 and 50 years old with glioma. Some clones in this sample may be carry-over from other donors' samples.

This clone was picked up a small number of times. V and J are TRBV19 and TRBJ1-2; TRBD1 matches 7 bases. CDR1 is LNHDA and CDR2 is SQIVND in the germline V gene (reference sequence). The CDR3 extends over 12 amino acids. V lost 4 bases, J lost 8 bases, and 4 bases stayed unmatched. CDR3 DNA sequence: TGTGCCAGTAGTAGACAGGGAATGGGCTACACCTTC. Protein: CASSRQGMGYTF. Based on the CDR3 plus reference TRBV19 and TRBJ1-2, the full variable domain is DGGITQSPKYLFRKEGQNVTLSCEQNLNHDAMYWYRQDPGQGLRLIYYSQIVNDFQKGDIAEGYSVSREKKESFPLTVTSAQKNPTAFYLCASSRQGMGYTFGSGTRLTVV.

The CDR3 DNA follows: TGTGCCAGCAGCTATGCCGGGACAGGGGACCTTTATGGCTACACCTTC. Its protein is CASSYAGTGDLYGYTF. The rearrangement joins TRBV7-8 to TRBJ1-2; TRBD1 matches at 10 bases. V lost 4 bases to trimming and J lost 5 bases; unmatched junction nucleotides: 10. Germline V CDR1 and CDR2: SGHVS, FQNEAQ. This CDR3 comprises 16 residues.

V and J are TRBV4-2 and TRBJ1-3, with D hard to call. Per germline, CDR1 LGHNA and CDR2 YNFKEQ. V was shortened by 2 bases and J by 0 bases, with 20 bases between the two germline ends. CDR3 length: 19 amino acids. This chain's CDR3 is CASSQFWMSRRRSGNTIYF. DNA for the CDR3: TGTGCCAGCAGCCAATTTTGGATGTCACGTCGCCGCTCTGGAAACACCATATATTTT.

The chain uses TRBV7-8 and TRBJ1-1; TRBD1 aligns across 7 bases. This CDR3 comprises 17 residues. From germline, CDR1 is SGHVS and CDR2 FQNEAQ. The V gene end was trimmed by 2 bases and the J gene end by 0 bases; junction bases not matched to a gene: 9. CDR3 DNA sequence: TGTGCCAGCAGCTTACAGGGACAGTTTTTCATGAACACTGAAGCTTTCTTT. Its protein is CASSLQGQFFMNTEAFF.

The chain employs TRBV5-6 and TRBJ2-7, with TRBD1 matching over 8 bases. Germline V gene sequence: CDR1 SGHDT, CDR2 YYEEEE. Trimming at V came to 3 bases and at J to 4 bases, leaving 6 bases not matched to a gene. The CDR3 is 14 amino acids. The CDR3 spells CASSYWTGPYEQYF. CDR3 in DNA: TGTGCCAGCAGCTATTGGACAGGGCCGTACGAGCAGTACTTC.

The chain recombines TRBV6-5 with TRBJ2-3, with 9 nucleotides matching TRBD2. Trimming took 2 bases from V and 2 from J; bases not matched to a gene: 5. In germline, CDR1 is MNHEY, CDR2 SVGAGI. There are 16 residues in the CDR3. CDR3 loop: CASSYVAGGYTDTQYF. CDR3 in DNA: TGTGCCAGCAGTTACGTCGCGGGAGGGTACACAGATACGCAGTATTTT.

V gene TRBV5-6 combines with J gene TRBJ2-7, with TRBD1 as a possible D gene (6 bases). Trimming stripped 3 bases from V and 1 base from J, with 11 bases between. This CDR3 has 14 residues. Germline-derived CDR1 and CDR2 are SGHDT and YYEEEE. The CDR3 here is CASSYRVSSYEQYF. The CDR3 nucleotides read TGTGCCAGCAGCTACAGGGTTTCTTCCTACGAGCAGTACTTC. The entire variable domain, with the rest obtained from reference TRBV5-6 and TRBJ2-7, is as follows: DAGVTQSPTHLIKTRGQQVTLRCSPKSGHDTVSWYQQALGQGPQFIFQYYEEEERQRGNFPDRFSGHQFPNYSSELNVNALLLGDSALYLCASSYRVSSYEQYFGPGTRLTVT.

The genes are TRBV19 and TRBJ1-1; 8 nucleotides match TRBD1. J gave up 2 bases and V 5 bases, and 4 bases lay outside the gene matches. From germline, CDR1 is LNHDA and CDR2 SQIVND (reference sequence). CDR3 size: 14 residues. CDR3 protein: CASSPGQGNTEAFF. The CDR3 DNA reads as TGTGCCAGTAGTCCAGGACAGGGTAACACTGAAGCTTTCTTT.

The chain has TRBV2 and TRBJ1-1; D perhaps matches TRBD1 (5 bases). Germline CDR1 SNHLY, CDR2 FYNNEI. The CDR3 contains 14 residues. V lost 8 bases to trimming and J lost 0 bases, with 13 bases between them. CDR3 sequence reads: CASLRQFMNTEAFF. The CDR3 nucleotides are TGTGCCAGCTTGAGACAGTTCATGAACACTGAAGCTTTCTTT.

The chain uses TRBV4-3 and TRBJ2-3; no firm D call. Germline V gene data show CDR1 as LGHNA and CDR2 as YSLEER. The V gene lost 3 bases and the J gene lost 1 base, with 8 bases spanning the gap. The CDR3 is 14 residues long. The CDR3: CASSQRQGTDTQYF. In DNA form, the CDR3 reads TGCGCCAGCAGCCAGCGGCAGGGCACAGATACGCAGTATTTT.

The rearrangement uses TRBV7-2 and TRBJ2-6; 7 positions match TRBD1. Germline lookup yields CDR1 SGHTA and CDR2 FQGNSA. The J segment lost 1 base and the V segment lost 1 base, leaving 10 bases of the junction unmatched. The CDR3 is 19 residues long. In DNA form, the CDR3 reads TGTGCCAGCAGCTTAGGCACGGGGACAGTTTCTTCTGGGGCCAACGTCCTGACTTTC. Translating it yields CASSLGTGTVSSGANVLTF.

The chain is built from TRBV7-2 and TRBJ2-2; TRBD2 matches at 12 bases. The CDR3 covers 16 residues. V lost 2 bases, J lost 6 bases, and 4 bases stayed unmatched. Germline V CDR1 and CDR2: SGHTA, FQGNSA. CDR3 residues: CASSLLAGGPSGELFF. The CDR3 DNA sequence: TGTGCCAGCAGCTTACTAGCGGGGGGGCCATCCGGGGAGCTGTTTTTT.

The chain has TRBV25-1 and TRBJ1-4, with D possibly matching TRBD1 (6 bases). The CDR3 consists of 15 residues. The V end was cut by 3 bases, the J end by 6 bases, with 14 bases between. Germline lookup yields CDR1 MGHDK and CDR2 SYGVNS. CDR3 nucleotides: TGTGCCAGCAGTGACCCGAGGGGGGCGGATGAAAAACTGTTTTTT. This sequence encodes CASSDPRGADEKLFF.

The chain carries TRBV6-5 and TRBJ2-2; D is perhaps TRBD1 or TRBD2 (5 bases each). The germline CDR1 and CDR2 sequences are MNHEY and SVGAGI. The V and J ends lost 2 bases and 4 bases respectively, with 14 bases between them. The CDR3 extends over 16 amino acids. CDR3 region: CASSYTTGTTTGELFF. For the CDR3, the DNA is TGTGCCAGCAGTTACACGACCGGGACCACCACCGGGGAGCTGTTTTTT.

The sample holds a few counts of this clone. The J gene is TRBJ1-1, the V gene TRBV29-1; D is uncertain. The CDR3 has 12 amino acids. Germline lookup yields CDR1 SQVTM and CDR2 ANQGSEA. Trimming removed 4 bases at V and 6 bases at J, with 12 bases between. The CDR3 protein is CSVGSRYAEAFF. CDR3 in DNA: TGCAGCGTTGGATCGAGGTATGCTGAAGCTTTCTTT. The variable domain in full, with the rest retrieved from reference TRBV29-1 and TRBJ1-1, is SAVISQKPSRDICQRGTSLTIQCQVDSQVTMMFWYRQQPGQSLTLIATANQGSEATYESGFVIDKFPISRPNLTFSTLTVSNMSPEDSSIYLCSVGSRYAEAFFGQGTRLTVV.